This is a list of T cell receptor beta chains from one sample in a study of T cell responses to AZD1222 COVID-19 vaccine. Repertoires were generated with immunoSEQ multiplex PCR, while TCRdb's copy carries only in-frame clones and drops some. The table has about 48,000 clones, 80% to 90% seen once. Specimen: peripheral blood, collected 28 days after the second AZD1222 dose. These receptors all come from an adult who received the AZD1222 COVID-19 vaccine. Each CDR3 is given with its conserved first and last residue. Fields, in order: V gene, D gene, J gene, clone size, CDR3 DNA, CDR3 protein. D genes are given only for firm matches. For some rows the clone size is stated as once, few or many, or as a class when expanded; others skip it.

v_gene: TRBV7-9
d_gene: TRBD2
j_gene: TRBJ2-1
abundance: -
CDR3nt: TGTGCCAGCAGCTCAGCGGGACTAGCGGGAGTGAAGAATGAGCAGTTCTTC
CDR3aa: CASSSAGLAGVKNEQFF

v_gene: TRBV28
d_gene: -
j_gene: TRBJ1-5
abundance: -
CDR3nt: TGTGCCAGCAGACCACAGGGAGCACAGCCCCAGCATTTT
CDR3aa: CASRPQGAQPQHF

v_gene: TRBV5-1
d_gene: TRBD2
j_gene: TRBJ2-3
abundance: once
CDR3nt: TGCGCCAGCAGCTTGGCAGGGACTAGCGGGAGGGCCTCAGATACGCAGTATTTT
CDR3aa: CASSLAGTSGRASDTQYF

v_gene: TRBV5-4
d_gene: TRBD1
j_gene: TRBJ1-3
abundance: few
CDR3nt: TGTGCCAGCAGCTTCAGGGACAGCTCTGGAAACACCATATATTTT
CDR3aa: CASSFRDSSGNTIYF

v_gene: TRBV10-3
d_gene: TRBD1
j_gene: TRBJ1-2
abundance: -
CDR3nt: TGTGCCATCAGTGAGCCGGACAGGGGGCCCCATGATGGCTACACCTTC
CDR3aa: CAISEPDRGPHDGYTF

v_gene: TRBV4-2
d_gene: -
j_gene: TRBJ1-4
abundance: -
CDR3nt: TGTGCCAGCAGCCAAGAAACAGGGTGGAATGAAAAACTGTTTTTT
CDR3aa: CASSQETGWNEKLFF

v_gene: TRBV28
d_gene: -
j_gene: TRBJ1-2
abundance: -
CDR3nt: TGTGCCAGCAGTCGCGAGGGCGGGATGAAAAGCTACACCTTC
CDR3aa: CASSREGGMKSYTF

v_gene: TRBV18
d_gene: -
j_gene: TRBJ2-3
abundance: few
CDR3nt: TGTGCCAGCTCACCACCCGGCGGCTTGGGTTTATTAGATACGCAGTATTTT
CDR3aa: CASSPPGGLGLLDTQYF

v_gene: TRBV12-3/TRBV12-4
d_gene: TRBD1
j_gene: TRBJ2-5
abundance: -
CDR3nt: TGTGCCAGCACCGGACAGGGTTTGGAGACCCAGTACTTC
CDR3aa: CASTGQGLETQYF

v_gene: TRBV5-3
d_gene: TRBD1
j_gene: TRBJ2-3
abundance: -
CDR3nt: TGTGCCAGAAGCTGGGGACAGGGGGCCGGAGATACGCAGTATTTT
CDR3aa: CARSWGQGAGDTQYF